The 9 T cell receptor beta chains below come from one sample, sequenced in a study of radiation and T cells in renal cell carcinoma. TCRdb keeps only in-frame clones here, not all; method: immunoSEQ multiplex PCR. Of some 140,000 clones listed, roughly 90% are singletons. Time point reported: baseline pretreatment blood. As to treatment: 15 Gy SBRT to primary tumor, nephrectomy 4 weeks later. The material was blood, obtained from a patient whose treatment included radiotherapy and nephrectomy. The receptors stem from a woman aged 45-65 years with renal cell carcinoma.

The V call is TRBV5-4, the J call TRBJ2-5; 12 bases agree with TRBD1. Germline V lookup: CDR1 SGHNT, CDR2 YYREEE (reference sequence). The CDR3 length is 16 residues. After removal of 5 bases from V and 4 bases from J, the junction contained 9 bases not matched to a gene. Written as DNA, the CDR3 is TGTGCCAGCAGTCCCGGGACAGGGGGCAATGGAGAGACCCAGTACTTC. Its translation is CASSPGTGGNGETQYF.

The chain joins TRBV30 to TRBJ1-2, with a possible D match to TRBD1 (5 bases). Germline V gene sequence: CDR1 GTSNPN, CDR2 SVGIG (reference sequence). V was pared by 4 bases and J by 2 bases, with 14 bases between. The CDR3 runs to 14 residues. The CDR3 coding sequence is TGTGCCTGGACCCGACAGCGCCTAAACTATGGCTACACCTTC. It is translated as CAWTRQRLNYGYTF.

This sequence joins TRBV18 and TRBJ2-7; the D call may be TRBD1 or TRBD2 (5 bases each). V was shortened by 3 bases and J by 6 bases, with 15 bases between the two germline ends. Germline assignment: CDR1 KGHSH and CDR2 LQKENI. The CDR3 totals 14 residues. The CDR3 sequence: CASSPSGTWPEQYF. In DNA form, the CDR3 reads TGTGCCAGCTCACCCTCCGGGACGTGGCCCGAGCAGTACTTC.

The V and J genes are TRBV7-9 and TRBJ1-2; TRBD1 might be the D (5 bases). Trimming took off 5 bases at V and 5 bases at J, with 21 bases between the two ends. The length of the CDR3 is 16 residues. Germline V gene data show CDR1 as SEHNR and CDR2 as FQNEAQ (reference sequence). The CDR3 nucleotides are TGTGCCAGCAGCCTCGGGACGGACCCTAATTTATATGGCTACACCTTC. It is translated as CASSLGTDPNLYGYTF.

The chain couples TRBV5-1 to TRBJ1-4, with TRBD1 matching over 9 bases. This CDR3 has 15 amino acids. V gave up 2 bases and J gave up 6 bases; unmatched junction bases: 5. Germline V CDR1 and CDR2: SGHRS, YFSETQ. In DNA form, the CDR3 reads TGCGCCAGCAGCTTTAACAGGGGGCATGATGAAAAACTGTTTTTT. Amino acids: CASSFNRGHDEKLFF. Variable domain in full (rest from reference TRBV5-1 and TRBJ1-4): KAGVTQTPRYLIKTRGQQVTLSCSPISGHRSVSWYQQTPGQGLQFLFEYFSETQRNKGNFPGRFSGRQFSNSRSEMNVSTLELGDSALYLCASSFNRGHDEKLFFGSGTQLSVL.

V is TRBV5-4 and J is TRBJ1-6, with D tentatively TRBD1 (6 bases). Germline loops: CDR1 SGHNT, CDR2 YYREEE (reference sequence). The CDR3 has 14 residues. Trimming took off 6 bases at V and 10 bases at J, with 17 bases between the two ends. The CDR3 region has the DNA TGTGCCAGCACCACACAGGGACTAAGCTCACCCCTCCACTTT. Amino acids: CASTTQGLSSPLHF.

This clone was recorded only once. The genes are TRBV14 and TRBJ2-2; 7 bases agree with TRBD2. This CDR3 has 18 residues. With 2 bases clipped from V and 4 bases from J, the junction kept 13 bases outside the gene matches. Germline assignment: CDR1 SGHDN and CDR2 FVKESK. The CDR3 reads CASSQRPGLVPGTGELFF. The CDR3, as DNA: TGTGCCAGCAGCCAAAGACCCGGACTAGTCCCGGGCACCGGGGAGCTGTTTTTT.

CDR3 nucleotide sequence: TGTGCCAGCTCACCAGGACCCGGGGAAAATTCACCCCTCCACTTT. This sequence encodes CASSPGPGENSPLHF. The chain carries TRBV18 and TRBJ1-6; D is unclear. Trimming stripped 2 bases from V and 7 bases from J, with 12 bases between. The CDR3 runs 15 residues. Germline CDR1 and CDR2: KGHSH and LQKENI.

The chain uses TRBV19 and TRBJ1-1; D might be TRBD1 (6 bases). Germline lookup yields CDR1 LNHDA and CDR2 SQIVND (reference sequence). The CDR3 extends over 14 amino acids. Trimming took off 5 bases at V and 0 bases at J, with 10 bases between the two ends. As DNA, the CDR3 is TGTGCCAGTAGTTCCGGACAGCTGAACACTGAAGCTTTCTTT. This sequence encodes CASSSGQLNTEAFF.